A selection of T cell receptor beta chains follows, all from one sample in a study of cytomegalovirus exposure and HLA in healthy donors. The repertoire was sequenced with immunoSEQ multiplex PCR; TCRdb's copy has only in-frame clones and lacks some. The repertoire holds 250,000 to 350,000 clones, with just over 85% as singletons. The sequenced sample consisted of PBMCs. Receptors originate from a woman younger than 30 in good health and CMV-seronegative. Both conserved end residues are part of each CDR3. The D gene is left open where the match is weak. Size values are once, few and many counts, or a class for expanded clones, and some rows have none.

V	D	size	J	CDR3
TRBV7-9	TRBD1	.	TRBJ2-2	CASSPTPGQGSTGELFF
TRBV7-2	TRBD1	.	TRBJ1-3	CASSPEDRGRIGNTIYF
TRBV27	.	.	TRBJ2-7	CASSLLPTGIYEQYF
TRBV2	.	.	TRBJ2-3	CASRRSTDTQYF
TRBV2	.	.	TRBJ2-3	CASLRGYEGDTQYF
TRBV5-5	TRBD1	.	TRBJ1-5	CASSPRTGNQPQHF
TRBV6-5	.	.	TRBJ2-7	CATYNGYEQYF
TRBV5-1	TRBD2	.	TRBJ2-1	CASSFPPWTSGGYNEQFF
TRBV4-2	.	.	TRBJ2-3	CASSQEGQTGEKYF
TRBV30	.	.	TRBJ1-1	CAWQANTEAFF
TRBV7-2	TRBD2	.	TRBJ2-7	CASSVTGTSATEQYF
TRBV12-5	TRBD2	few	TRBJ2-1	CASGLVPQPGGSYNEQFF
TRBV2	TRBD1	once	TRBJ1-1	CASRGQGYTEAFF
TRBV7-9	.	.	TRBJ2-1	CASSPGGWGGEQFF
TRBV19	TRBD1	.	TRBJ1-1	CASSEDRENTEAFF
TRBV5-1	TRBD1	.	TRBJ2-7	CASSRDRVAYEQYF